This T cell receptor (beta chain) was retrieved from a study of beta chain features in type 1 diabetes. The study's findings and limits: Patients showed naive, central memory and Treg TCRB repertoires that appeared more similar than those of healthy donors. Type 1 diabetes patients had TCRB CDR3s that were shorter (moderately but significantly so) in all four CD4+ subsets.

There are many counts of this clone. Its antigen is not identified. Isolated RNA was reverse transcribed in full, so expressed TCRB transcripts were sequenced. Clones were read by immunoSEQ multiplex PCR, and TCRdb kept only the in-frame ones, dropping some. The sample shows about 220,000 clones, approximately 11% of them seen only once. The CDR3 is made up of 16 amino acids. Germline V gene data show CDR1 as SGHKS and CDR2 as YYEKEE (reference sequence). The junction had 6 bases not matched to a gene; V was cut back by 0 bases and J by 4 bases. V and J are TRBV5-5 and TRBJ2-7; 11 bases agree with TRBD1. Source material: central memory CD4+ T cells from blood. This TCR came from a young man in good health. The chain's CDR3 is CASSLAGGTGGYEQYF. The DNA of the CDR3 is TGTGCCAGCAGCTTGGCGGGAGGGACAGGGGGATACGAGCAGTACTTC.